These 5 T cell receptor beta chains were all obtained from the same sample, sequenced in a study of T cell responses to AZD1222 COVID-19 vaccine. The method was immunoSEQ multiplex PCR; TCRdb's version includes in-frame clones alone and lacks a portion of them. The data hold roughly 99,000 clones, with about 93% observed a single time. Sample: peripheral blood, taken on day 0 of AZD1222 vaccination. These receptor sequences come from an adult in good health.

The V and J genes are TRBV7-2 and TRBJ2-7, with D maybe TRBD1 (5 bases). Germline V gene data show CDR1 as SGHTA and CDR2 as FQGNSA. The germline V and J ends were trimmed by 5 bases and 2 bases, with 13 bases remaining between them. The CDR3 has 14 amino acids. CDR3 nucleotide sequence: TGTGCCAGCAGCCAGAGTACAGGCGCCTACGAGCAGTACTTC. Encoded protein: CASSQSTGAYEQYF.

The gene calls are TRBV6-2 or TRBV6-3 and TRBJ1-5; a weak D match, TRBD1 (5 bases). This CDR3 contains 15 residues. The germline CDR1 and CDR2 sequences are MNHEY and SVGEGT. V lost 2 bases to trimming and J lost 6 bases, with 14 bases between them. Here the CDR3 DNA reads TGTGCCAGCAGTTACCATGCAGGGACGGGTCAGCCCCAGCATTTT. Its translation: CASSYHAGTGQPQHF.

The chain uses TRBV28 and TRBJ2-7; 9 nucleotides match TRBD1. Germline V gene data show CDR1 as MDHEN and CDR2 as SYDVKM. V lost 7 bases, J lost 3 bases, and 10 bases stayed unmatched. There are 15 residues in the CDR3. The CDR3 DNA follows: TGTGCCAGCAAAGGGCACCGGGACAGGGTCTACGAGCAGTACTTC. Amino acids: CASKGHRDRVYEQYF.

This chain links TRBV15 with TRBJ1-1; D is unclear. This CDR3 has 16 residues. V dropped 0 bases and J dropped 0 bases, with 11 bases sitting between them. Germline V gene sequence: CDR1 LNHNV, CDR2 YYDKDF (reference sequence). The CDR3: CATSRDYRGLNTEAFF. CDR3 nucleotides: TGTGCCACCAGCAGAGATTATCGCGGACTGAACACTGAAGCTTTCTTT.

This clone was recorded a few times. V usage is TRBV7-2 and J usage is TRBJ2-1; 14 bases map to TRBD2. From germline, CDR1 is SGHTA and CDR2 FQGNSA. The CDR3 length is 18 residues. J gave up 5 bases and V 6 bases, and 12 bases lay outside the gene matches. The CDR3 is CASRLTSGGAVSNNEQFF. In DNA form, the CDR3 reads TGTGCCAGCAGGCTGACTAGCGGGGGGGCCGTGAGTAACAATGAGCAGTTCTTC.